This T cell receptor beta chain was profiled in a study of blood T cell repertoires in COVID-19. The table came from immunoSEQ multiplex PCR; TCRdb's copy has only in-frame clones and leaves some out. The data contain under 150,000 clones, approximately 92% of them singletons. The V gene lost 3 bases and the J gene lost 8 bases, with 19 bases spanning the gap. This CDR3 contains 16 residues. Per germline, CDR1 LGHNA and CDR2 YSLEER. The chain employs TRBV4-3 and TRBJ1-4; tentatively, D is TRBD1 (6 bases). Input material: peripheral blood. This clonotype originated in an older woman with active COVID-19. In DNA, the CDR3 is TGCGCCAGCAGCCATCAATACAGGGCGGCTGCGGAAAAACTGTTTTTT. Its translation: CASSHQYRAAAEKLFF.